Below are 2 T cell receptor beta chains sequenced from a single sample in a study of cytomegalovirus exposure and HLA in healthy donors. Both 60 Vbeta primers and 13 Jbeta primers went into the PCR. TCRdb's copy holds only in-frame clones and misses some; the assay was immunoSEQ multiplex PCR. This sample has over 200,000 clones, with 85% to 90% found just once. Material for sequencing was PBMCs. These receptors originate from a woman aged 18-29 years in good health and CMV-seronegative.

The CDR3 region has the DNA TGTGCCATCAGGCCTGAGAATGGTTACGCCTACGAGCAGTACTTC. Translating it yields CAIRPENGYAYEQYF. The chain couples TRBV10-3 to TRBJ2-7; D remains unclear. V was cut by 6 bases and J by 2 bases, with 17 bases left in between. Germline CDR1 and CDR2: ENHRY and SYGVKD. The CDR3 contains 15 residues.

The rearrangement links TRBV7-6 to TRBJ2-2; D is undetermined. CDR1 is SGHVS, CDR2 FNYEAQ, per germline. This CDR3 has 14 amino acids. Trimming left V 5 bases short and J 5 bases short, with 12 bases between. The CDR3 bases are TGTGCCAGCAGCCCAAACGGCGGAACCGGGGAGCTGTTTTTT. Its translation is CASSPNGGTGELFF.